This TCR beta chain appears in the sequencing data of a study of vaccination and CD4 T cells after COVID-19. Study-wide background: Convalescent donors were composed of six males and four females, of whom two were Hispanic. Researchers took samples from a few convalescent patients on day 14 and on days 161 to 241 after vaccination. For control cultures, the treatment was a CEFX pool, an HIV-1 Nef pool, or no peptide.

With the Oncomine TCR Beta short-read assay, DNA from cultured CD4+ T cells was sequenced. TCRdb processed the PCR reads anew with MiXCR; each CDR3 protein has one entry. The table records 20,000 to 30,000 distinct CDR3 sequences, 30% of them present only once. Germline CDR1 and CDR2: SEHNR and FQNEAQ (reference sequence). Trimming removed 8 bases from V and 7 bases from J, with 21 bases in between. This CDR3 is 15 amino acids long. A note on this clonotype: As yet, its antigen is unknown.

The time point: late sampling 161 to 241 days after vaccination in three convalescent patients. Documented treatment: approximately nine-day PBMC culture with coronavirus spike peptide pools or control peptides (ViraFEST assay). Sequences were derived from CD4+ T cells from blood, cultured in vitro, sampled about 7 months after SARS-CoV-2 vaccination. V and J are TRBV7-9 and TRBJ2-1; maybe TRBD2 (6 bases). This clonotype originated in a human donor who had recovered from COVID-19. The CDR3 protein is CASSPYSGPRNEQFF. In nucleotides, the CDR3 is TGTGCCAGCTCCCCTTACAGCGGGCCTAGGAATGAGCAGTTCTTC. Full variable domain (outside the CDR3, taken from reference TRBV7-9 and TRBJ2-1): DTGVSQNPRHKITKRGQNVTFRCDPISEHNRLYWYRQTLGQGPEFLTYFQNEAQLEKSRLLSDRFSAERPKGSFSTLEIQRTEQGDSAMYLCASSPYSGPRNEQFFGPGTRLTVL.